The present T cell receptor (beta chain) was sequenced within a study of shared clonotypes between healthy human individuals. Whole-study results and caveats: Only blood underwent sampling, and tissue repertoires likely differ.

V shed 4 bases and J 6 bases; nucleotides not matched to a gene: 4. Germline CDR1 and CDR2: GTSNPN and SVGIG (reference sequence). CDR3 length: 13 residues. The deep-level immunoSEQ assay was used. Over several immunoSEQ plates, each subset's genomic DNA was distributed in even portions. The protocol was immunoSEQ multiplex PCR, while the TCRdb copy is restricted to in-frame clones and leaves out a portion. Among some 2 million clones listed, 90% to 95% were seen once. About this clone itself: Its antigen is unknown.

The sample was naive CD4+ T cells sorted from blood. The subset is: CD45RA+ positively selected. The rearrangement links TRBV30 to TRBJ1-4; 8 nucleotides agree with TRBD1. This TCR was sampled from a man aged 18 to 35 in good health. CDR3 loop: CAWMGQVDEKLFF. In DNA, the CDR3 is TGTGCCTGGATGGGACAGGTAGATGAAAAACTGTTTTTT.